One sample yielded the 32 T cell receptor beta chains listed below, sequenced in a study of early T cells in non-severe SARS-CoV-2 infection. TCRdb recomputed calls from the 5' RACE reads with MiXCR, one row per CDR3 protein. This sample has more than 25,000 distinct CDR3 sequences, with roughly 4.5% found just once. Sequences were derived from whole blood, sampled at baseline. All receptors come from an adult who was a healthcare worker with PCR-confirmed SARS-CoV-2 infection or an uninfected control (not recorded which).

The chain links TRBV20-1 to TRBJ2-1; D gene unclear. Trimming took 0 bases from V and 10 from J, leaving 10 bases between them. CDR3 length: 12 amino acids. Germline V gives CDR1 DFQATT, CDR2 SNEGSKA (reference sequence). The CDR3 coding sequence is TGCAGTGCTAGAGATGTAAACGGGGAGCAGTTCTTC. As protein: CSARDVNGEQFF.

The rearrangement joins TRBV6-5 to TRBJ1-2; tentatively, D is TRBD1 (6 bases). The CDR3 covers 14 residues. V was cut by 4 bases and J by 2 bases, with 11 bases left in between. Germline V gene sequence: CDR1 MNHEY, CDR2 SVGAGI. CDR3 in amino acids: CASSWGAYNYGYTF. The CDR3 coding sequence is TGTGCCAGCAGTTGGGGGGCCTACAACTATGGCTACACCTTC.

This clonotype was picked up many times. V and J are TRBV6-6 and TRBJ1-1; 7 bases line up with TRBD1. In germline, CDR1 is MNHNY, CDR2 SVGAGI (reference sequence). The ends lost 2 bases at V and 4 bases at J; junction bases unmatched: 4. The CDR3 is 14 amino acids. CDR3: CASSYRQGGTEAFF. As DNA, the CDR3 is TGTGCCAGCAGTTACCGGCAGGGGGGCACTGAAGCTTTCTTT.

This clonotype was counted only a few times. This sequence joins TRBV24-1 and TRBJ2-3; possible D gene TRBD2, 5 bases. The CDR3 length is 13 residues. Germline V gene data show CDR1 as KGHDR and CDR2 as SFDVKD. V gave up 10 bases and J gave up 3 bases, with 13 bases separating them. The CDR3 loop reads CATEGDRTDTQYF. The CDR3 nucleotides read TGTGCCACAGAGGGAGATCGGACAGATACGCAGTATTTT.

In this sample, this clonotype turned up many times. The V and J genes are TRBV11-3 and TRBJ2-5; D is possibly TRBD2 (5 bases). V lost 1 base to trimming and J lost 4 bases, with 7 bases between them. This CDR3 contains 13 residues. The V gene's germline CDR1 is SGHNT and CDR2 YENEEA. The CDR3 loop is CASSLARGETQYF. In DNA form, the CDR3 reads TGTGCCAGCAGCTTAGCTCGGGGAGAGACCCAGTACTTC.

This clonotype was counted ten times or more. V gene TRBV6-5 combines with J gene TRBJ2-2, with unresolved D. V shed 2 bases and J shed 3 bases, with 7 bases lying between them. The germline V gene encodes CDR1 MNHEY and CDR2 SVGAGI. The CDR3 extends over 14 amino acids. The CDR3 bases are TGTGCCAGCAGTTACCCATCTTACACCGGGGAGCTGTTTTTT. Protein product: CASSYPSYTGELFF.

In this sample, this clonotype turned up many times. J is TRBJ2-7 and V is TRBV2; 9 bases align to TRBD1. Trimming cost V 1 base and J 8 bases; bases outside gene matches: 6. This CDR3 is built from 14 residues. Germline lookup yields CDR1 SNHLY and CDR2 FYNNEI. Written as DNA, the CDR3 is TGTGCCAGCAGTGAAGACAGGGGGCTCCTACAGCAGTACTTC. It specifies CASSEDRGLLQQYF. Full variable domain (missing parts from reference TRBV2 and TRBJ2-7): EPEVTQTPSHQVTQMGQEVILRCVPISNHLYFYWYRQILGQKVEFLVSFYNNEISEKSEIFDDQFSVERPDGSNFTLKIRSTKLEDSAMYFCASSEDRGLLQQYFGPGTRLTVT.

This CDR3 reads CASSAGRWFEQFF. The CDR3 DNA reads TGTGCCAGCAGTGCCGGGAGATGGTTCGAGCAGTTCTTC. V and J are TRBV14 and TRBJ2-1; possibly TRBD2 for D (6 bases). The V gene's germline CDR1 is SGHDN and CDR2 FVKESK. The CDR3 has 13 residues. Trimming removed 6 bases at V and 10 bases at J, with 16 bases between.

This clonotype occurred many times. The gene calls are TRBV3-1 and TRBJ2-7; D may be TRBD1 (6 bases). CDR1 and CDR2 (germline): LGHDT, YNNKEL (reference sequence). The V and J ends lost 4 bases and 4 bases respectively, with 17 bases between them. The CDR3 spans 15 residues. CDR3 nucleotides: TGTGCCAGCAGCCCAAGTCATCAGGGGCCTTACGAGCAGTACTTC. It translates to CASSPSHQGPYEQYF.

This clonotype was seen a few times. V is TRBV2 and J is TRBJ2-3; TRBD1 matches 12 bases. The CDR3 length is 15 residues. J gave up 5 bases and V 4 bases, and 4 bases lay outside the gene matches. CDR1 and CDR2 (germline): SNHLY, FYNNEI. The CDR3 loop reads CASSAGTGGLDTQYF. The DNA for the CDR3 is TGTGCCAGCAGTGCCGGGACAGGGGGCCTAGATACGCAGTATTTT.

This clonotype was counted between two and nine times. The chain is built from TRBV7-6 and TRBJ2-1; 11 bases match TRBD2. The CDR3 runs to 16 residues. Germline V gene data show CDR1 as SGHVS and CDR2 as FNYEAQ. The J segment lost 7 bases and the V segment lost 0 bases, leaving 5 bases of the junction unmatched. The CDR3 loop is CASSLATSGKRNEQFF. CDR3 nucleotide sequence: TGTGCCAGCAGCTTAGCGACTAGCGGGAAAAGAAATGAGCAGTTCTTC.

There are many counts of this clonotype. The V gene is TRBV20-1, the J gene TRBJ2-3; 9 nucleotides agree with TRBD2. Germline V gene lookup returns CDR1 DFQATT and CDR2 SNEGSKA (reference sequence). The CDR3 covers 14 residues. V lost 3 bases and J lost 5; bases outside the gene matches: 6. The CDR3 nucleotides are TGCAGTGCTAGCCTAGCGGGGTTGGGAGATACGCAGTATTTT. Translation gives CSASLAGLGDTQYF.

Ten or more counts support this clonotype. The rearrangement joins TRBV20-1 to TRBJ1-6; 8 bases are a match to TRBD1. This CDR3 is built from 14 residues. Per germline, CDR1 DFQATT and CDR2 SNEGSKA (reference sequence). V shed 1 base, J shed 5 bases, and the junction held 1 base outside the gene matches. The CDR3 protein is CSARVDRDNSPLHF. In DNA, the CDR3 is TGCAGTGCTAGAGTGGACAGGGATAATTCACCCCTCCACTTT.

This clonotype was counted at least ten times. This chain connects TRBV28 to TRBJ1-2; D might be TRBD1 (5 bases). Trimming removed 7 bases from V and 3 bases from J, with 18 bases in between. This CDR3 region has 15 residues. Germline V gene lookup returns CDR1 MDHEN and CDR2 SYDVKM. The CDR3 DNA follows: TGTGCCAGCAAGGACGGACAAGGGGTCCACTATGGCTACACCTTC. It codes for CASKDGQGVHYGYTF.

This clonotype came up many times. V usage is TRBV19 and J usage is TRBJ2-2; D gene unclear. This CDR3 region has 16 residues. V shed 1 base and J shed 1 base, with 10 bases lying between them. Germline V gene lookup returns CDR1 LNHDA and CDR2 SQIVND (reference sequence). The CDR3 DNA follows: TGTGCCAGTAGTATAGGCGGCAGTGTGAACACCGGGGAGCTGTTTTTT. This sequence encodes CASSIGGSVNTGELFF.

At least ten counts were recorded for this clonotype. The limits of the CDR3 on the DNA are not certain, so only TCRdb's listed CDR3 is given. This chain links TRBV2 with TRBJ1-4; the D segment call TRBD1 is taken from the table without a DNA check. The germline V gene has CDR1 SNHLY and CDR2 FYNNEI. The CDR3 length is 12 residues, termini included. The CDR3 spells CASSYGQGNCFF.

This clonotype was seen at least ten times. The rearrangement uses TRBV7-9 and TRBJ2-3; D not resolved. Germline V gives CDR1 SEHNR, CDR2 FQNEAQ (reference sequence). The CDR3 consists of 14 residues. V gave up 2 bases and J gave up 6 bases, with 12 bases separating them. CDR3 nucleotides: TGTGCCAGCAGCTTAAACGCAAAGGCCGATACGCAGTATTTT. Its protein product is CASSLNAKADTQYF.

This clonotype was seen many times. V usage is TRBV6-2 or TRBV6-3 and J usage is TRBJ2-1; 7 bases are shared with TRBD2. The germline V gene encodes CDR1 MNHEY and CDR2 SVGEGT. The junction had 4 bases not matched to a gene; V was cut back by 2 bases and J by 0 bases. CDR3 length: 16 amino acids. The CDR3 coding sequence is TGTGCCAGCAGTTACGACGAGCGGGGCTCCTACAATGAGCAGTTCTTC. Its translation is CASSYDERGSYNEQFF.

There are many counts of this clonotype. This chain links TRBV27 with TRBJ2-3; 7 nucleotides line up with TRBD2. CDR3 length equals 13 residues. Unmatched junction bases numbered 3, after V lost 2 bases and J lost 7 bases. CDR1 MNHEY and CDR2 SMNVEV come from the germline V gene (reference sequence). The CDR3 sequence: CASSLTGGNTQYF. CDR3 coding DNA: TGTGCCAGCAGTTTAACGGGGGGAAATACGCAGTATTTT.

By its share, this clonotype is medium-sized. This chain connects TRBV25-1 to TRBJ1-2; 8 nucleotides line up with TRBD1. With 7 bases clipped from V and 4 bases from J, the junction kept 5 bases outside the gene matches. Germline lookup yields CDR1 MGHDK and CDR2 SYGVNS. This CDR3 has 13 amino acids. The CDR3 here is CASTGTGPYGYTF. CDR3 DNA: TGTGCCAGCACTGGGACAGGCCCCTATGGCTACACCTTC.

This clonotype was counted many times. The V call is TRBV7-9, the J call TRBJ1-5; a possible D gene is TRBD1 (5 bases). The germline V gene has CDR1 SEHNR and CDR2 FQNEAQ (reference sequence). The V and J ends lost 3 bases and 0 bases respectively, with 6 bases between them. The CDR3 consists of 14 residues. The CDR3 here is CASSFDSSNQPQHF. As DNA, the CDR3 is TGTGCCAGCAGCTTTGACAGTAGCAATCAGCCCCAGCATTTT.

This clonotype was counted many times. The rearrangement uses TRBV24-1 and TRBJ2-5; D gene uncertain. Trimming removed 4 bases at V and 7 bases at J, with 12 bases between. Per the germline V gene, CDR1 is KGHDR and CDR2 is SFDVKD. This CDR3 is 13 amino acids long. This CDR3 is CATSEYVLGTQYF. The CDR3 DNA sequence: TGTGCCACCAGTGAGTACGTACTTGGGACCCAGTACTTC.

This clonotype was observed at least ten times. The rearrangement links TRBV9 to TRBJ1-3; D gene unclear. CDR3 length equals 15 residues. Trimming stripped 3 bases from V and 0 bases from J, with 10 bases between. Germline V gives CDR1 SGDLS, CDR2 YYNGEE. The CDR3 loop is CASSAYQDSGNTIYF. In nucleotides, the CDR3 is TGTGCCAGCAGCGCATATCAGGACTCTGGAAACACCATATATTTT.

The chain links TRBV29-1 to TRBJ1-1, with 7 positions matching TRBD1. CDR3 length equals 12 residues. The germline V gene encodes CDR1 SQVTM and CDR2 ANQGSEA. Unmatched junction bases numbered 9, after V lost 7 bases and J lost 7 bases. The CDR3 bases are TGCAGCGCCCTTAATCAGGGGGTTGAAGCTTTCTTT. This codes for CSALNQGVEAFF.

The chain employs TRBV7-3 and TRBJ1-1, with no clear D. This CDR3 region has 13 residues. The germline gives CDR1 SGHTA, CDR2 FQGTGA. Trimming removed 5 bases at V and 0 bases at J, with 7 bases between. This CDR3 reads CASSLSMNTEAFF. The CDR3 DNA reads TGTGCCAGCAGCCTCTCAATGAACACTGAAGCTTTCTTT.

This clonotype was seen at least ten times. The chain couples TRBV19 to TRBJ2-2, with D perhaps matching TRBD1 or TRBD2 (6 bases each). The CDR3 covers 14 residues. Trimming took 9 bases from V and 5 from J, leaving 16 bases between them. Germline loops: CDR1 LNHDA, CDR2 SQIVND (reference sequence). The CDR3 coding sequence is TGTGCCAGCCGAGGGACACGGGAGACCGGGGAGCTGTTTTTT. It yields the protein CASRGTRETGELFF.

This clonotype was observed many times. CDR3 region: CASTVGKRGLNTDTQYF. CDR3 bases: TGTGCCAGCACAGTTGGGAAGCGGGGTCTAAACACAGATACGCAGTATTTT. The chain carries TRBV14 and TRBJ2-3; 7 bases match TRBD2. Per germline, CDR1 SGHDN and CDR2 FVKESK. This CDR3 region has 17 residues. The trim removed 7 bases at V and 2 bases at J, leaving 15 bases unmatched.

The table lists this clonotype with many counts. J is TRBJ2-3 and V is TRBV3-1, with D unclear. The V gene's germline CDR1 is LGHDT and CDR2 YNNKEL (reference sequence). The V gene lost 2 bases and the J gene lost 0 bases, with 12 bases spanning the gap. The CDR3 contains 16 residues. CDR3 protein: CASSQSVWISTDTQYF. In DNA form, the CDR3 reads TGTGCCAGCAGCCAATCGGTCTGGATAAGCACAGATACGCAGTATTTT.

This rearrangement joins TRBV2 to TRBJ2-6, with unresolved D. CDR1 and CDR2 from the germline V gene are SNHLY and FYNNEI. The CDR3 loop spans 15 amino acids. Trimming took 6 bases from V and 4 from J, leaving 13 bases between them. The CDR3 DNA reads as TGTGCCAGCAGCGCAGGACCGCCAGGGGCCAACGTCCTGACTTTC. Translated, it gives CASSAGPPGANVLTF.

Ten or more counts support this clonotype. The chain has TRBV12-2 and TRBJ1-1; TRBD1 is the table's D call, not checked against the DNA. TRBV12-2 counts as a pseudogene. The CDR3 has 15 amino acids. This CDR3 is CASRISGGRDTEAFF. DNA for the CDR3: TGTGCAAGTCGCATAAGCGGGGGCAGGGACACTGAAGCTTTCTTT.

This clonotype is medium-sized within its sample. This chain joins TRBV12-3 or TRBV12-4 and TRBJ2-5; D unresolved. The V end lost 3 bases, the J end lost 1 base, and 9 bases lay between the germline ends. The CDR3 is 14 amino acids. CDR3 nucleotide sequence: TGTGCCAGCAGTTTTGGTAATCCCCAAGAGACCCAGTACTTC. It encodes CASSFGNPQETQYF.

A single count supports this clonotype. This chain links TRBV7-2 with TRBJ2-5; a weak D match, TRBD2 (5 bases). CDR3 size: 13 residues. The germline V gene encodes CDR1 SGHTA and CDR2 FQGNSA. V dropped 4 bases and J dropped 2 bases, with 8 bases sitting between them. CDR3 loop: CASSSGSQETQYF. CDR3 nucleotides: TGTGCCAGCAGCTCGGGATCACAAGAGACCCAGTACTTC.